The 10 T cell receptor beta chains reported below all come from one sample, sequenced in a study of T-cell reconstitution after alpha-beta-depleted transplantation in children. Library preparation (for TCRbeta) was performed with unique molecular identifiers. Using its own MiXCR run on the PCR reads, TCRdb lists one record per CDR3 protein. The sample lists some 240,000 distinct CDR3 sequences; more than 7.5% were seen once. Sequences were derived from PBMCs from the stem cell graft donor, sampled from the stem cell graft. Source of these receptors: a human donor who donated a stem cell graft to a child with SCID.

This clonotype was picked up many times. The DNA for the CDR3 is TGTGCCAGCAGAAAGGAGGGATACGAGCAGTACTTC. Translated, it gives CASRKEGYEQYF. The V call is TRBV12-3 or TRBV12-4, the J call TRBJ2-7; D might be TRBD2 (6 bases). Trimming shortened V by 6 bases and J by 4 bases, and 10 bases separated the two germline ends. This CDR3 comprises 12 residues.

This clonotype was counted at least ten times. The genes are TRBV11-1 and TRBJ2-7, with D possibly TRBD1 on 6 matching bases. CDR1 and CDR2 from the germline V gene are SGHAT and FQDESV (reference sequence). V gave up 6 bases and J gave up 0 bases, with 15 bases separating them. The CDR3 extends over 15 amino acids. The CDR3 loop reads CASRSRDTFSYEQYF. The CDR3 nucleotides are TGTGCCAGCAGATCCCGGGACACCTTCTCCTACGAGCAGTACTTC.

This clonotype was counted ten times or more. The J gene is TRBJ2-7, the V gene TRBV7-7; D unresolved. The CDR3 runs to 13 residues. The V gene lost 1 base and the J gene lost 7 bases, with 11 bases spanning the gap. Germline V gene sequence: CDR1 SSHAT, CDR2 FNYEAQ (reference sequence). CDR3 coding DNA: TGTGCCAGCAGCTTAGAAGTAGGTCAAGAGCAGTACTTC. Translation: CASSLEVGQEQYF.

This clonotype showed up many times. This sequence joins TRBV6-6 and TRBJ1-2; D is ambiguous. Trimming removed 2 bases at V and 4 bases at J, with 8 bases between. Looked up from germline, CDR1 is MNHNY and CDR2 is SVGAGI (reference sequence). The length of the CDR3 is 13 residues. CDR3: CASSYGKSYGYTF. For the CDR3, the DNA is TGTGCCAGCAGTTACGGCAAAAGCTATGGCTACACCTTC.

This clonotype has ten or more counts. The J gene is TRBJ1-1, the V gene TRBV6-5; TRBD1 matches 7 bases. Germline V gene data show CDR1 as MNHEY and CDR2 as SVGAGI. The CDR3 is 16 residues long. The junction had 11 bases not matched to a gene; V was cut back by 6 bases and J by 1 base. The CDR3 sequence: CASSLRQGRENTEAFF. The CDR3 nucleotides read TGTGCCAGCAGCCTCCGACAGGGAAGGGAGAACACTGAAGCTTTCTTT.

The chain is built from TRBV12-3 or TRBV12-4 and TRBJ1-2; perhaps TRBD1 as D (5 bases). The CDR3 totals 13 residues. V shed 8 bases and J shed 0 bases, with 10 bases lying between them. The CDR3 coding sequence is TGTGCCAGCGGGGACCGAGCTAACTATGGCTACACCTTC. Translating gives CASGDRANYGYTF.

Many counts were recorded for this clonotype. The V and J genes are TRBV27 and TRBJ1-5; 7 bases line up with TRBD1. The CDR3 totals 15 residues. Unmatched junction bases numbered 4, after V lost 5 bases and J lost 0 bases. From germline, CDR1 is MNHEY and CDR2 SMNVEV (reference sequence). CDR3 in amino acids: CASSPQGDSNQPQHF. In DNA form, the CDR3 reads TGTGCCAGCAGTCCCCAGGGGGATAGCAATCAGCCCCAGCATTTT.

This clonotype was seen ten or more times. This chain connects TRBV7-3 to TRBJ2-3; D gene uncertain. Per the germline V gene, CDR1 is SGHTA and CDR2 is FQGTGA. V was cut by 5 bases and J by 0 bases, with 12 bases left in between. The CDR3 loop spans 15 amino acids. The CDR3: CASSPLGRSTDTQYF. The DNA for the CDR3 is TGTGCCAGCAGCCCTCTCGGGCGTAGCACAGATACGCAGTATTTT.

The sample holds many counts of this clonotype. This chain uses TRBV24-1 with TRBJ2-3; either TRBD1 or TRBD2 may fit D (5 bases each). Germline V gives CDR1 KGHDR, CDR2 SFDVKD. Trimming stripped 3 bases from V and 0 bases from J, with 12 bases between. The CDR3 is made up of 16 amino acids. The CDR3: CATSDGGRGSTDTQYF. The DNA of the CDR3 is TGTGCCACCAGTGATGGGGGAAGGGGAAGCACAGATACGCAGTATTTT.

This clonotype was observed at least ten times. The V gene is TRBV18, the J gene TRBJ2-1; a possible D gene is TRBD1 (6 bases). Between the trimmed V and J ends, which lost 3 bases and 0 bases, there was a span of 21 bases. The CDR3 has 19 residues. Germline values: CDR1 KGHSH, CDR2 LQKENI. This chain's CDR3 is CASSPNRPGRGSSYNEQFF. CDR3 coding DNA: TGTGCCAGCTCACCTAATCGACCCGGCAGGGGAAGCTCCTACAATGAGCAGTTCTTC.